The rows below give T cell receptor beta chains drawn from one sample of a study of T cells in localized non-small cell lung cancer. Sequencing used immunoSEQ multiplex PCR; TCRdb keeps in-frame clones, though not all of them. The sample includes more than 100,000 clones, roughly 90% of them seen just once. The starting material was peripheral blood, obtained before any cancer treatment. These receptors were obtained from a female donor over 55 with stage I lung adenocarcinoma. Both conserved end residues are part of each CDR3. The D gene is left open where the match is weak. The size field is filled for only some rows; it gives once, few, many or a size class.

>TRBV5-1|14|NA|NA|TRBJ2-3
CASALVTSTDTQYF
TGCGCCAGCGCTTTGGTTACTAGCACAGATACGCAGTATTTT
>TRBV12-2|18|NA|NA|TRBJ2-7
CASRPPCRTEGGSYEQYF
TGTGCAAGTCGCCCACCCTGTCGAACAGAGGGAGGCAGCTACGAGCAGTACTTC
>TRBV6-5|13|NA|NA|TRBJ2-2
CASSYWRSGELFF
TGTGCCAGCAGTTACTGGAGGTCCGGGGAGCTGTTTTTT
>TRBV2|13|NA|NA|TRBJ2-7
CASSEDSGYEQYF
TGTGCCAGCAGTGAGGATTCGGGGTACGAGCAGTACTTC
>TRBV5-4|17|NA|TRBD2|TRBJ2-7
CASSFGEPGLAIREQYF
TGTGCCAGCAGCTTCGGCGAACCGGGACTAGCAATACGCGAGCAGTACTTC
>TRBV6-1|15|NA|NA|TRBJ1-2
CASIPEALANYGYTF
TGTGCCAGCATCCCAGAGGCCTTAGCTAACTATGGCTACACCTTC
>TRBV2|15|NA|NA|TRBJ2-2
CASSKDSLNTGELFF
TGTGCCAGCAGTAAGGACTCCTTGAACACCGGGGAGCTGTTTTTT
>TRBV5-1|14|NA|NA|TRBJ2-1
CASTNPPATAEQFF
TGCGCCAGCACCAATCCCCCCGCGACAGCTGAGCAGTTCTTC
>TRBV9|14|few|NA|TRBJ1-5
CASSRSSSNQPQHF
TGTGCCAGCAGCAGGTCGTCTAGCAATCAGCCCCAGCATTTT
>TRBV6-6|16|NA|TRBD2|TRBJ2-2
CASSPRTSRNTGELFF
TGTGCCAGCAGTCCTAGGACTAGCAGAAACACCGGGGAGCTGTTTTTT
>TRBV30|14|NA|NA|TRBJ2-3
CAWSVEAVTDTQYF
TGTGCCTGGAGTGTTGAGGCCGTAACAGATACGCAGTATTTT
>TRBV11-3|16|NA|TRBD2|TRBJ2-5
CASSKTTSGIPQTQYF
TGTGCCAGCAGTAAAACGACTAGCGGGATACCTCAGACCCAGTACTTC
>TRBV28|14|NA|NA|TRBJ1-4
CASSAPGPTEKLFF
TGTGCCAGCAGTGCTCCGGGCCCAACGGAAAAACTGTTTTTT
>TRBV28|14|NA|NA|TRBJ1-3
CASSLTDVRDTIYF
TGTGCCAGCAGTTTGACAGACGTTCGGGACACCATATATTTT
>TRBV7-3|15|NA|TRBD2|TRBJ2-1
CASSLSAGGLYEQFF
TGTGCCAGCAGCTTATCAGCGGGAGGGTTGTATGAGCAGTTCTTC
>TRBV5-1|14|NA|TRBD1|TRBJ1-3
CASSGTGAGNTIYF
TGCGCCAGCAGCGGGACAGGCGCTGGAAACACCATATATTTT
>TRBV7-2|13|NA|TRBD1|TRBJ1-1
CASFGQGWTEAFF
TGTGCGAGCTTTGGACAGGGATGGACTGAAGCTTTCTTT
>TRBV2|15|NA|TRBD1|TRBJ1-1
CASSEDRPEYTEAFF
TGTGCCAGCAGTGAGGACAGGCCTGAATACACTGAAGCTTTCTTT
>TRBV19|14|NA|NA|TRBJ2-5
CASSRQVTEETQYF
TGTGCCAGTAGTAGACAGGTCACTGAAGAGACCCAGTACTTC
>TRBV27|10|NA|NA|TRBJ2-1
CASSLPSWFF
TGTGCCAGCAGTTTGCCCTCCTGGTTCTTC
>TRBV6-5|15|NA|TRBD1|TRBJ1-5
CASSGTGDLNQPQHF
TGTGCCAGCAGCGGCACAGGGGACCTCAATCAGCCCCAGCATTTT
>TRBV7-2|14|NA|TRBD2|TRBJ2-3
CASSSAGGVDTQYF
TGTGCCAGCAGCTCGGCGGGGGGGGTAGATACGCAGTATTTT
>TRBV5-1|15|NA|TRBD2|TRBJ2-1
CASQILAGGYNEQFF
TGCGCCAGCCAAATACTAGCGGGAGGCTACAATGAGCAGTTCTTC
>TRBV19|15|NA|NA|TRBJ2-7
CASSILAGGSYEQYF
TGTGCCAGTAGTATACTAGCTGGGGGCTCTTACGAGCAGTACTTC
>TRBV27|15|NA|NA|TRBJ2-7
CASSLYSGYSYEQYF
TGTGCCAGCAGTTTATATAGCGGATACTCCTACGAGCAGTACTTC
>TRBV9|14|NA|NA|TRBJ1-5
CASSVGYSNQPQHF
TGTGCCAGCAGCGTAGGTTATAGCAATCAGCCCCAGCATTTT
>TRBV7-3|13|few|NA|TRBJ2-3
CASSFMGSDTQYF
TGTGCCAGCAGCTTTATGGGTTCTGATACGCAGTATTTT
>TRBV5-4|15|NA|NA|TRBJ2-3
CASSLGLGSTDTQYF
TGTGCCAGCAGCTTGGGACTGGGAAGCACAGATACGCAGTATTTT
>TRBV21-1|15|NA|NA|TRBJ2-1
CASLHQRDPYNEQFF
TGTGCCAGCCTTCACCAACGCGACCCCTACAATGAGCAGTTCTTC
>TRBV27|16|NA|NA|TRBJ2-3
CASSLWGRQSTDTQYF
TGTGCCAGCAGTTTATGGGGGAGACAGTCCACAGATACGCAGTATTTT
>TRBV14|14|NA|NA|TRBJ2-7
CASSPGIRGPEQYF
TGTGCCAGCAGCCCGGGAATCAGGGGCCCCGAGCAGTACTTC
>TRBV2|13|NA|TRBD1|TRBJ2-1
CASRETGANEQFF
TGTGCCAGCAGAGAGACAGGGGCCAATGAGCAGTTCTTC
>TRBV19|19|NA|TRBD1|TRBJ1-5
CASIGRHPGTGGAIQPQHF
TGTGCCAGTATCGGACGACATCCCGGGACAGGGGGCGCGATTCAGCCCCAGCATTTT
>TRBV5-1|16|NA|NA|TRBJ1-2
CASSLDGVPTLYGYTF
TGCGCCAGCAGCTTGGATGGGGTACCTACCCTCTATGGCTACACCTTC
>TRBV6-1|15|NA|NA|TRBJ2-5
CASRRTGRDQETQYF
TGTGCCAGCAGAAGAACGGGACGGGACCAAGAGACCCAGTACTTC
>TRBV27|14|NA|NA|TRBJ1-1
CASRRTGLNTEAFF
TGTGCCAGCAGACGTACAGGGTTGAACACTGAAGCTTTCTTT
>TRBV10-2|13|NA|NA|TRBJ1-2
CASSESRRNGYTF
TGCGCCAGCAGTGAGTCCAGGCGGAATGGCTACACCTTC
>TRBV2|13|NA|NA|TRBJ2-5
CASSEERGETQYF
TGTGCCAGCAGTGAAGAGAGGGGAGAGACCCAGTACTTC
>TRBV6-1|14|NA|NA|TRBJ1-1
CASSESGRAPEAFF
TGTGCCAGCAGTGAAAGTGGCAGGGCCCCTGAAGCTTTCTTT
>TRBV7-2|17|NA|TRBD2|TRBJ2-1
CASSFGTISGTNNEQFF
TGTGCCAGCAGCTTTGGGACGATTAGCGGGACTAATAATGAGCAGTTCTTC
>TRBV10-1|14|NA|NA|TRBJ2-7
CASSVGGSSYEQYF
TGCGCCAGCAGTGTTGGGGGGAGCTCCTACGAGCAGTACTTC
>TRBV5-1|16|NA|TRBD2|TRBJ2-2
CASSFLAGGSTGELFF
TGCGCCAGCAGCTTCCTAGCGGGAGGATCCACCGGGGAGCTGTTTTTT
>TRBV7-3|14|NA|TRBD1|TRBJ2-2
CASSATGVTGELFF
TGTGCCAGCAGCGCAACAGGGGTCACCGGGGAGCTGTTTTTT
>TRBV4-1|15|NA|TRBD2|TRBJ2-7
CASSHSGSFSYEQYF
TGCGCCAGCAGCCATAGCGGGAGTTTCTCCTACGAGCAGTACTTC
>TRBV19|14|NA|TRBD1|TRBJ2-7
CASRNRGMGYEQYF
TGTGCCAGTAGAAACAGGGGGATGGGGTACGAGCAGTACTTC
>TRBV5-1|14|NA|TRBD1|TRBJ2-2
CASSSGQTTGELFF
TGCGCCAGCAGCTCGGGACAGACCACCGGGGAGCTGTTTTTT
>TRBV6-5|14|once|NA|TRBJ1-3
CASTEGRSGNTIYF
TGTGCCAGCACCGAAGGACGGTCTGGAAACACCATATATTTT
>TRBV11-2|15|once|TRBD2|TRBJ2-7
CASSPGLAGAYEQYF
TGTGCCAGCAGCCCTGGACTAGCGGGAGCCTACGAGCAGTACTTC
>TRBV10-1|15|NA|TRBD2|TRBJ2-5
CASSVSAGGSETQYF
TGCGCCAGCAGTGTCTCAGCGGGAGGTTCTGAGACCCAGTACTTC
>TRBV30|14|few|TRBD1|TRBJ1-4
CAWRATGGGEKLFF
TGTGCCTGGAGGGCGACAGGGGGCGGAGAAAAACTGTTTTTT
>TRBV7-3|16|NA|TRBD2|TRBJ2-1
CASSYTSGSRSNEQFF
TGTGCCAGCAGCTATACTAGCGGGAGTCGGTCGAATGAGCAGTTCTTC
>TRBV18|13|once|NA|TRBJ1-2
CASSPAGDYGYTF
TGTGCCAGCTCACCCGCGGGAGACTATGGCTACACCTTC
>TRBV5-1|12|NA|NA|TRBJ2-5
CASSSDFETQYF
TGCGCCAGCAGCTCCGATTTTGAGACCCAGTACTTC
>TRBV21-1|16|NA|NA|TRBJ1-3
CASSSRQGGSGNTIYF
TGTGCCAGCAGCAGCAGACAGGGAGGCTCTGGAAACACCATATATTTT
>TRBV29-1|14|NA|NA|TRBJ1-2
CSVEDLAGPKGYTF
TGCAGCGTTGAAGATTTGGCAGGGCCTAAGGGCTACACCTTC
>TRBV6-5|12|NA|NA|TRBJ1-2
CASRDVNYGYTF
TGTGCCAGCCGGGACGTTAACTATGGCTACACCTTC
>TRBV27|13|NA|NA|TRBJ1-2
CASSLEGVNGYTF
TGTGCCAGCAGTTTAGAGGGAGTTAATGGCTACACCTTC